This T cell receptor beta chain was sequenced for a study of blood T cell repertoires in COVID-19. Assay used: immunoSEQ multiplex PCR; TCRdb lists only in-frame clones, some missing. This table has about 380,000 clones, around 85% appearing once. There are a few counts of this clone. This CDR3 spans 18 amino acids. CDR1 MNHEY and CDR2 SVGEGT come from the germline V gene. Trimming took 5 bases from V and 7 from J; bases not matched to a gene: 13. Sample: peripheral blood. The V and J genes are TRBV6-2 or TRBV6-3 and TRBJ2-1, with 14 positions matching TRBD2. The source is a woman younger than 35 with acute or convalescent COVID-19. In DNA form, the CDR3 reads TGTGCCAGCAGTACAGGGGAGACTAGCGGGGGGGCTCGGAATGAGCAGTTCTTC. This encodes CASSTGETSGGARNEQFF.